This TCR beta chain stems from a study of CD8+CD57+ T cells in acquired aplastic anemia. The study's findings and limits: Statistical testing detected no significant gap in CD8+ Simpson's diversity between patients and controls. Overlapping CD8+ CDR3 repertoires of patients and controls contained around 31 shared sequences.

The CDR3 is made up of 14 amino acids. Germline assignment: CDR1 LGHDT and CDR2 YNNKEL (reference sequence). The V and J ends lost 4 bases and 1 base respectively, with 10 bases between them. Genomic DNA constituted the template upon which TCR beta VDJ and CDR3 profiling was performed. TCRdb redid the calling of the reads with MiXCR, one entry per CDR3 protein. The table has more than 150,000 distinct CDR3 sequences, about 44% seen once; the top ten hold over 10%. On this clonotype: Its antigen is currently unknown.

Whoever was chosen for sequencing had shown CD8+CD57+ cell expansion by flow cytometry. Sequenced input: sorted CD4+, CD8+, or CD8+CD57+ T cells (not recorded which) from PBMCs. The sequence was collected from a human donor with aplastic anemia. This chain connects TRBV3-1 to TRBJ1-1; no clear D gene. The DNA for the CDR3 is TGTGCCAGCAGCCCTCGGATGGGGAACACTGAAGCTTTCTTT. This translates into CASSPRMGNTEAFF. Drawing the rest from reference TRBV3-1 and TRBJ1-1, the complete variable domain is DTAVSQTPKYLVTQMGNDKSIKCEQNLGHDTMYWYKQDSKKFLKIMFSYNNKELIINETVPNRFSPKSPDKAHLNLHINSLELGDSAVYFCASSPRMGNTEAFFGQGTRLTVV.